This TCR beta chain was identified during a study of early T cells in non-severe SARS-CoV-2 infection (dated by TCRdb to the early 2020s). Broadly, across the study: Because TCR sequencing was done on bulk RNA from unsorted whole blood, the alpha and beta chains could not be paired.

Library method: 5' RACE. The instrument given in TCRdb is NextSeq 500. In the TCR library protocol, unique molecular identifiers were attached to individual cDNA molecules to correct for PCR bias and sequencing error. Sequencing covered both TCR alpha and beta chains, and within each sample the abundances of alpha and beta sequences were tightly co-correlated. Per the original workflow: Decombinator V4 was used to annotate the V gene, J gene and CDR3 of the TCR sequences. TCRs were defined as expanded if a significant change between any two time points was detected under a Poisson model with p below 0.0001. TCR abundances were normalised to the total number of TCRs sequenced in each sample and reported as counts per million. MAIT TCRs were defined by TRAV1-2 paired with TRAJ12, TRAJ20 or TRAJ33, and iNKT TCRs by TRAV10 paired with TRAJ18. A search of VDJdb, accessed on 1 November 2021, was run for TCRs annotated to CMV, EBV and SARS-CoV-2, with TCRs annotated for multiple antigens excluded. TCRdb's own reprocessing of the public reads used fastp at Q25 and MiXCR and kept productive beta chains. A single entry per CDR3 protein holds the most common genes and DNA from its merged rows. The V and J calls and clone size are TCRdb's, not the authors'. The sample profile shows approximately 67,000 distinct CDR3 sequences; roughly 11% of them were found once. The top ten clones comprise 3.5% to 4% of the sample.

What the authors observed across the whole study: Matching against VDJdb was skewed toward anti-spike CD8 responses, likely underestimated virus-specific expansions, and missed private and CD4 specificities.

The junction shows trimming of 2 bases on V and 5 bases on J, and the gene matches do not reach 8 bases of it. According to the germline V gene (reference sequence), CDR1 reads SEHNR and CDR2 reads FQNEAQ. The CDR3 goes from the cysteine to the phenylalanine over 18 residues. The CDR3 DNA has 54 bases and is translated from base 1. Regarding this clonotype: Its antigen remains unidentified. The input lacks base qualities; no much larger clone sits a single base away.

This was a case-control study nested in a cohort of healthcare workers in London, UK, who had nasopharyngeal swab PCR tests and blood samples taken every week. Healthcare workers were recruited during the week of the UK lockdown, between 23 and 31 March 2020, and followed weekly for up to roughly 16 weeks. Sequencing input: whole blood. This sequence originates from an adult who was a healthcare worker with PCR-confirmed SARS-CoV-2 infection or an uninfected control (not recorded which). The chain links TRBV7-9 with TRBJ2-2, with TRBD2 identical over 13 junction bases. The DNA sequence is given as TGTGCCAGCAGCTTACTTAGGACTAGCGGGAGAAGTACCGGGGAGCTGTTTTTT. The translation is CASSLLRTSGRSTGELFF.